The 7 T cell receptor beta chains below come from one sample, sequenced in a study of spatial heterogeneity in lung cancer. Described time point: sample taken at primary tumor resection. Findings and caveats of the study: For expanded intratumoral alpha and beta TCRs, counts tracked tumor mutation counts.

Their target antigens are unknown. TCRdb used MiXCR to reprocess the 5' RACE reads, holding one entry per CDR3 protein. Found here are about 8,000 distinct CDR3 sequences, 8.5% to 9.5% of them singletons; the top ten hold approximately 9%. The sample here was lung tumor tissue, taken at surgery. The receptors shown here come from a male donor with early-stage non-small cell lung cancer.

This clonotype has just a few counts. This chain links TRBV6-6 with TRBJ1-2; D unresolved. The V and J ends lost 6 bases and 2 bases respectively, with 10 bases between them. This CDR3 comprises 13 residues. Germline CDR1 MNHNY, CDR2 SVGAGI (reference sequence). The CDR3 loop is CASSPRRNYGYTF. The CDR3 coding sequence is TGTGCCAGCAGCCCAAGGCGGAACTATGGCTACACCTTC.

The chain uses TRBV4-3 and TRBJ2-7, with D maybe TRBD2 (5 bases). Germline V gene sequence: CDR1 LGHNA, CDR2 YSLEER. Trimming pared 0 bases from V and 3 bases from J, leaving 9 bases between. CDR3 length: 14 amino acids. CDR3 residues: CASSQERVRYEQYF. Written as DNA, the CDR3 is TGCGCCAGCAGCCAAGAGCGGGTACGCTACGAGCAGTACTTC.

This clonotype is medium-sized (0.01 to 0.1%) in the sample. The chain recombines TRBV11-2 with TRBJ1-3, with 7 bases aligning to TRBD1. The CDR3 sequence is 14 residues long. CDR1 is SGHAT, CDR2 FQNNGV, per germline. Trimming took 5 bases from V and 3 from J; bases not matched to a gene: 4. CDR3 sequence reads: CASSIGQVGNTIYF. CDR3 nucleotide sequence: TGTGCCAGCAGCATAGGACAGGTTGGAAACACCATATATTTT.

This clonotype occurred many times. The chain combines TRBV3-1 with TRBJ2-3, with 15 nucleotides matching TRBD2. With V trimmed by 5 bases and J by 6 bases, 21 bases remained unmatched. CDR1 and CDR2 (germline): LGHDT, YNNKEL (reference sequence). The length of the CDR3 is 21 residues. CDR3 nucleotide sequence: TGTGCCAGCAGCACAACTAACCCGGGACTAGCGGGAGGACATCTTCTGGATACGCAGTATTTT. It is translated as CASSTTNPGLAGGHLLDTQYF.

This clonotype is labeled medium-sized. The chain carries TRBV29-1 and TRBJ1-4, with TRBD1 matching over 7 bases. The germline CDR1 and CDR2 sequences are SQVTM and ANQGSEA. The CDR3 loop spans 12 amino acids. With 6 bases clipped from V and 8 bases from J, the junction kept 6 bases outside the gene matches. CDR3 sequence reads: CSVQGRGEKLFF. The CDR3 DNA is TGCAGCGTACAGGGGAGAGGGGAAAAACTGTTTTTT.

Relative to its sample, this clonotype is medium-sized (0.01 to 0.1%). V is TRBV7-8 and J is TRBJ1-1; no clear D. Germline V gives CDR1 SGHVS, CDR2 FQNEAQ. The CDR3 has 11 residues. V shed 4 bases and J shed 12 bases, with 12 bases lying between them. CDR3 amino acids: CASSSSVWTFF. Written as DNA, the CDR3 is TGTGCCAGCAGCTCCTCCGTCTGGACTTTCTTT.

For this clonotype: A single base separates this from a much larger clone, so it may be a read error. In nucleotides, the CDR3 is TGTGCCAGCAGTCCATGGAAAGTATCCTCTCAAGAGACCCAGTACTTC. Its protein product is CASSPWKVSSQETQYF. This sequence joins TRBV12-3 or TRBV12-4 and TRBJ2-5; D is unresolved. This CDR3 region has 16 residues. With 5 bases removed from V and 2 bases from J, the gap between germline ends came to 18 bases.